The TCR beta chain described here comes from a study of cytomegalovirus exposure and HLA in healthy donors. Study-level points and caveats: Subsequent analysis of the 120 or so validation repertoires found a tendency for first-cohort TCR clusters to co-occur. Investigators reported some 150 TCR beta chains as tied to cytomegalovirus.

Sequenced by immunoSEQ multiplex PCR; TCRdb stores in-frame clones only, minus some. The data show 250,000 to 300,000 clones, about 86% seen once. This clone appeared a single time. As yet, its antigen is unknown. The CDR3 covers 15 residues. Trimming stripped 1 base from V and 1 base from J, with 11 bases between. Germline CDR1 and CDR2: MDHEN and SYDVKM. The sequenced sample consisted of PBMCs. V and J are TRBV28 and TRBJ2-7; D is perhaps TRBD2 (6 bases). The TCR comes from a woman aged 18-30 years in good health and CMV-seronegative. The DNA for the CDR3 is TGTGCCAGCAGTTTATTAGGGGCGGGATCCTACGAGCAGTACTTC. The encoded protein is CASSLLGAGSYEQYF.